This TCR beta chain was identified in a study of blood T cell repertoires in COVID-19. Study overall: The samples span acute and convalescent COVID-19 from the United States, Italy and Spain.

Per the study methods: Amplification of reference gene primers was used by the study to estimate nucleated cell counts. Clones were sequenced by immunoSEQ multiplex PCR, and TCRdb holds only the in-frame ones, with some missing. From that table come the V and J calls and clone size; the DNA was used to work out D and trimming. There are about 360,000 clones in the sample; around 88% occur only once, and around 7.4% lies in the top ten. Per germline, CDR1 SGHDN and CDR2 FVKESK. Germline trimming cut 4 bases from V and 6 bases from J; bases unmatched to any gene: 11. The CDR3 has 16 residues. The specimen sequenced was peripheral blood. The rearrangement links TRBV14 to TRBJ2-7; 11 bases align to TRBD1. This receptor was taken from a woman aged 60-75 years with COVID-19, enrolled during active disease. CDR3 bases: TGTGCCAGCAGCCCCAGGACAGGGGGCATTATGGGCGAGCAGTACTTC. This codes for CASSPRTGGIMGEQYF.